A single T cell receptor (beta chain) is shown here with its context. This clonotype has at least ten counts. There is no known antigen for this receptor. Base-call qualities are not available, and no considerably larger clone is one nucleotide away. This sample is drawn from a study of early T cells in non-severe SARS-CoV-2 infection (dated by TCRdb to 2020 to 2023). With respect to the entire study: Because TCR sequencing relied on bulk RNA taken from unsorted whole blood, pairing of alpha and beta chains was not possible.

The library was obtained by 5' RACE. Sequencer: NextSeq 500. In the TCR library protocol, unique molecular identifiers were attached to individual cDNA molecules to correct for PCR bias and sequencing error. Sequencing covered both TCR alpha and beta chains, and within each sample the abundances of alpha and beta sequences were tightly co-correlated. The study's processing was this. Decombinator V4 was used to annotate the V gene, J gene and CDR3 of the TCR sequences. Expanded TCRs were defined as changing significantly between any two time points under a Poisson model with p below 0.0001. Abundances of TCRs were expressed as counts per million after normalisation to the total number of TCRs sequenced in each sample. VDJdb, accessed 1 November 2021, was searched for CMV, EBV and SARS-CoV-2 annotated TCRs, with TCRs annotated for multiple antigens excluded. Clones were called with MiXCR by TCRdb after fastp trimmed the public reads at Q25, and only in-frame beta chains were retained. Rows merge per CDR3 protein into single entries with the most common DNA and genes. TCRdb, rather than the study authors, made the V and J calls. Across this sample there are under 85,000 distinct CDR3 sequences, with roughly an eighth seen only once. Roughly a sixth of the sample is held by the ten biggest clonotypes.

Set within a cohort of healthcare workers in London, UK, this nested case-control study involved weekly PCR testing of nasopharyngeal swabs along with blood sampling. Healthcare workers were recruited during the week of the UK lockdown, between 23 and 31 March 2020, and followed weekly for up to roughly 15 weeks. Overall results and qualifications from the work: Matching against VDJdb was skewed toward anti-spike CD8 responses, likely underestimated virus-specific expansions, and missed private and CD4 specificities.

The sample consisted of whole blood, taken at baseline. The TCR comes from an adult who was a healthcare worker with PCR-confirmed SARS-CoV-2 infection or an uninfected control (not recorded which). The donor label of this sample is uncertain.

For the CDR3, the sequence is CSARESRFKTQYF. The DNA sequence follows: TGCAGTGCTAGAGAGTCCCGGTTTAAGACCCAGTACTTC. The V and J genes are TRBV20-1 and TRBJ2-5; the D segment cannot be called with confidence. The CDR3 holds 13 amino acids from the cysteine to the phenylalanine. CDR3 DNA only is kept here, 39 bases in frame from base 1. Between the V and J ends, shortened by 0 bases and 6 bases respectively, the junction contains 11 bases. CDR1 DFQATT and CDR2 SNEGSKA were looked up in the germline V gene (reference sequence).